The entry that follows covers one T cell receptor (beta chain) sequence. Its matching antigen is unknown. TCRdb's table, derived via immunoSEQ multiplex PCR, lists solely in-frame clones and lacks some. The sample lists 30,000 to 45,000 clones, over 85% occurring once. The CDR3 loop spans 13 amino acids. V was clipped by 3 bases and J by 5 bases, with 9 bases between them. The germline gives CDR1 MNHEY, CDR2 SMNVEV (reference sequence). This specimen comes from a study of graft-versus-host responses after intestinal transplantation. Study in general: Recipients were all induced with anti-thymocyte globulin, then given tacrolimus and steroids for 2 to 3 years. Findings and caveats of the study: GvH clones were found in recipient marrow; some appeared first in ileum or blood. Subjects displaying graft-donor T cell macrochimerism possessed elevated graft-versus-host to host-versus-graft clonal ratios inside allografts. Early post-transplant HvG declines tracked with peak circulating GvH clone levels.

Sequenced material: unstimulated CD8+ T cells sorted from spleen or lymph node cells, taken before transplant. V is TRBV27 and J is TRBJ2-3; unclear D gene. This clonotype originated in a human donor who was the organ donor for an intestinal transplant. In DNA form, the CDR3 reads TGTGCCAGCAGTTTCTGGCCTGGAGATACGCAGTATTTT. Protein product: CASSFWPGDTQYF.